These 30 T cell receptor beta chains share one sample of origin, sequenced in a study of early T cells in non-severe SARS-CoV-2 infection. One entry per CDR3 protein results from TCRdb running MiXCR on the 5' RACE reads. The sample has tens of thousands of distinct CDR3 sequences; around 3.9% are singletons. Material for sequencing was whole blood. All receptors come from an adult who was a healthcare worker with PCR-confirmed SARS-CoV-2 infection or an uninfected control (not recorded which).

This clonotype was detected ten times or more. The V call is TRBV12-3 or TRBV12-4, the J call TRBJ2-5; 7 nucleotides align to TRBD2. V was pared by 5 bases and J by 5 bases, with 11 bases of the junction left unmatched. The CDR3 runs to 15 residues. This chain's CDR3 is CASSVASGRTETQYF. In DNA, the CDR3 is TGTGCCAGCAGTGTCGCTAGCGGCAGAACGGAGACCCAGTACTTC.

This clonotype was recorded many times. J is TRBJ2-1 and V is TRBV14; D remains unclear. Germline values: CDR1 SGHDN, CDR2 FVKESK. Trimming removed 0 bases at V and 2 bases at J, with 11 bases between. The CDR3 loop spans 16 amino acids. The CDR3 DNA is TGTGCCAGCAGCCAAGAAAACGGGCTAACCTACAATGAGCAGTTCTTC. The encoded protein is CASSQENGLTYNEQFF. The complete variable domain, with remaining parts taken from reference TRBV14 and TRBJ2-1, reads EAGVTQFPSHSVIEKGQTVTLRCDPISGHDNLYWYRRVMGKEIKFLLHFVKESKQDESGMPNNRFLAERTGGTYSTLKVQPAELEDSGVYFCASSQENGLTYNEQFFGPGTRLTVL.

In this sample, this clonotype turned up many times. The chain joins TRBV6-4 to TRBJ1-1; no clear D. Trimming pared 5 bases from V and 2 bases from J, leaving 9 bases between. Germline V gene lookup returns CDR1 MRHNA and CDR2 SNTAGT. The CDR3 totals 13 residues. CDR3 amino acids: CASSLQRNTEAFF. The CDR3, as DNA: TGTGCCAGCAGTTTACAGCGCAACACTGAAGCTTTCTTT.

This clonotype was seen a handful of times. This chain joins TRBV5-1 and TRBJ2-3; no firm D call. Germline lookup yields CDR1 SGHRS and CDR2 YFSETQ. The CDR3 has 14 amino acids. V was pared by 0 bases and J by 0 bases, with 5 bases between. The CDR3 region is CASSLDPSTDTQYF. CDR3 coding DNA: TGCGCCAGCAGCTTGGATCCTAGCACAGATACGCAGTATTTT. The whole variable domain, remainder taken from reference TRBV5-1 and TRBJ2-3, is KAGVTQTPRYLIKTRGQQVTLSCSPISGHRSVSWYQQTPGQGLQFLFEYFSETQRNKGNFPGRFSGRQFSNSRSEMNVSTLELGDSALYLCASSLDPSTDTQYFGPGTRLTVL.

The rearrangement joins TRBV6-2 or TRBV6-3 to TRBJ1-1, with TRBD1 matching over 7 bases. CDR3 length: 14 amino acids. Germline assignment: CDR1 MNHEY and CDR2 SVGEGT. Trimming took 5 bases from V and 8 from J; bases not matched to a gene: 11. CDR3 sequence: CASSPSGDSREAFF. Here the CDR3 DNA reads TGTGCCAGCAGTCCGTCAGGGGACAGTCGGGAAGCTTTCTTT.

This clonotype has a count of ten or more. The CDR3 nucleotides read TGTGCCAGCAGCCAGGGAGGGGCAGGACTAGCGTCGGGCTACGAGCAGTACTTC. This encodes CASSQGGAGLASGYEQYF. The chain carries TRBV7-8 and TRBJ2-7; TRBD2 matches 9 bases. Losses at the gene ends were 5 bases for V and 3 bases for J; bases not matched to a gene: 17. The CDR3 contains 18 residues. Germline CDR1 and CDR2: SGHVS and FQNEAQ. The full variable domain, with the rest looked up from reference TRBV7-8 and TRBJ2-7, is GAGVSQSPRYKVAKRGQDVALRCDPISGHVSLFWYQQALGQGPEFLTYFQNEAQLDKSGLPSDRFFAERPEGSVSTLKIQRTQQEDSAVYLCASSQGGAGLASGYEQYFGPGTRLTVT.

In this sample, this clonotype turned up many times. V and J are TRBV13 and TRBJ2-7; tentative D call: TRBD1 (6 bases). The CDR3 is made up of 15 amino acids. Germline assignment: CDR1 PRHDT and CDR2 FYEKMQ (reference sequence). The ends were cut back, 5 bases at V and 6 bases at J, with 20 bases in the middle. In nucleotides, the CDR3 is TGTGCCAGCAGCCCCGGTGGTCCAGGGGCTTCCGAGCAGTACTTC. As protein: CASSPGGPGASEQYF.

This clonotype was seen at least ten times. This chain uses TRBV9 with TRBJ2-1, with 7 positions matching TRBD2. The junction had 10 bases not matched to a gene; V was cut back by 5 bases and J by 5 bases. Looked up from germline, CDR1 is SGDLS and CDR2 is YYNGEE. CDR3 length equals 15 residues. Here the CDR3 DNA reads TGTGCCAGCAGTGTCTCCGGGACTACTAACAATGAGCAGTTCTTC. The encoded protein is CASSVSGTTNNEQFF.

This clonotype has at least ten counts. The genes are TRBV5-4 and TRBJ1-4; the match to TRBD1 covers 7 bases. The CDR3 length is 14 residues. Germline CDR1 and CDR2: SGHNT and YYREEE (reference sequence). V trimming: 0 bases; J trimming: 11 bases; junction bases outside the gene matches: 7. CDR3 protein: CASSLDRGAEKLFF. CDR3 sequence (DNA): TGTGCCAGCAGCTTGGACAGGGGCGCGGAGAAACTGTTTTTT. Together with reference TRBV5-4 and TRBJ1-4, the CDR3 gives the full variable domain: ETGVTQSPTHLIKTRGQQVTLRCSSQSGHNTVSWYQQALGQGPQFIFQYYREEENGRGNFPPRFSGLQFPNYSSELNVNALELDDSALYLCASSLDRGAEKLFFGSGTQLSVL.

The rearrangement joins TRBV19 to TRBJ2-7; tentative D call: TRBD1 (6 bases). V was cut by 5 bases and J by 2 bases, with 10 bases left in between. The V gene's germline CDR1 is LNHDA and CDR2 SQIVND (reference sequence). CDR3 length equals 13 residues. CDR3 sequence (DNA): TGTGCCAGTAGTTCACAGGGTGCCTACGAGCAGTACTTC. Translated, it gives CASSSQGAYEQYF.

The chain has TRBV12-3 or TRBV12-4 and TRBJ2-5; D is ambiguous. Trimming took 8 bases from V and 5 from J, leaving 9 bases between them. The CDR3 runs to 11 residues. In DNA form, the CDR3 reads TGTGCCAGCGCCACAATGGAGACCCAGTACTTC. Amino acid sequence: CASATMETQYF.

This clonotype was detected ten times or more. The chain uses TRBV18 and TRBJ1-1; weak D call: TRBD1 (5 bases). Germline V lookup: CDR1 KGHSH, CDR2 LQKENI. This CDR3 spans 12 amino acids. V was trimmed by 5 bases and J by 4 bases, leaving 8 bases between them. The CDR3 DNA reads TGTGCCAGCTCATCGCAGGGCACTGAAGCTTTCTTT. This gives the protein CASSSQGTEAFF.

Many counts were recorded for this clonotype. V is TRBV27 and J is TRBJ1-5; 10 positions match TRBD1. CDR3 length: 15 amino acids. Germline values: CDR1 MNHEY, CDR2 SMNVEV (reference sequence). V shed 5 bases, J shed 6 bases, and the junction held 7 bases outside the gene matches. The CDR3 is CASSPDRGPSQPQHF. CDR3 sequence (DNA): TGTGCCAGCAGTCCCGACAGGGGGCCAAGTCAGCCCCAGCATTTT.

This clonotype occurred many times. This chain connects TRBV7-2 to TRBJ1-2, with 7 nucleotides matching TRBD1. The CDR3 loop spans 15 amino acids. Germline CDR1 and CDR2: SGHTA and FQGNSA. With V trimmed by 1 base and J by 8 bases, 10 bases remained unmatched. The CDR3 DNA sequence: TGTGCCAGCAGCTTAGTCGGGCAGGGGGACGGCGGCTACACCTTC. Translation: CASSLVGQGDGGYTF.

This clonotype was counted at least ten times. In DNA form, the CDR3 reads TGCAGTGCTAGAGCCGGGGCCCTAGCAGGAAACATTCAGTACTTC. It encodes CSARAGALAGNIQYF. The chain has TRBV20-1 and TRBJ2-4; D assignment may be TRBD1 or TRBD2 (5 bases each). Germline V lookup: CDR1 DFQATT, CDR2 SNEGSKA (reference sequence). V lost 1 base and J lost 6, with 16 bases in between. The CDR3 consists of 15 residues.

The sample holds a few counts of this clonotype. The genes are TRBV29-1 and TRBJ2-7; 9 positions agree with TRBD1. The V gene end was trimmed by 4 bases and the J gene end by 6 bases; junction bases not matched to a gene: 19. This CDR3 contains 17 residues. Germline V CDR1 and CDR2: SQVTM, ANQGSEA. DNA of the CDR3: TGCAGCGTTGTATTCCCTTCAGGGACAGGGACCGGTAGCGAGCAGTACTTC. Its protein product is CSVVFPSGTGTGSEQYF.

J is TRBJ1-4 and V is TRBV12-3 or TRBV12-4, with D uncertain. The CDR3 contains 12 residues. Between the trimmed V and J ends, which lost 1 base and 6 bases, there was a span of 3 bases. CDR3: CASSLEYEKLFF. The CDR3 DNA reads TGTGCCAGCAGTTTAGAATATGAAAAACTGTTTTTT.

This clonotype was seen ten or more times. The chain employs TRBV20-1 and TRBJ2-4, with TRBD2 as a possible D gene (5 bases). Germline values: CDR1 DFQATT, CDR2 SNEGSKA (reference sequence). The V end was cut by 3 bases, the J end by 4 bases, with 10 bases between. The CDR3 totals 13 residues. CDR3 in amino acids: CSASPGVKNIQYF. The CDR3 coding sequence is TGCAGTGCTAGTCCCGGGGTAAAAAACATTCAGTACTTC.

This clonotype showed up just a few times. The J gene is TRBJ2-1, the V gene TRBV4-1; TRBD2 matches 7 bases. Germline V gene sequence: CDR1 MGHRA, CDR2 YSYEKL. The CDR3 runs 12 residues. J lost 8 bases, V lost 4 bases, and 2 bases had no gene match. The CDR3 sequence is CASSPTSYEQFF. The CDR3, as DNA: TGCGCCAGCAGCCCGACTAGCTATGAGCAGTTCTTC.

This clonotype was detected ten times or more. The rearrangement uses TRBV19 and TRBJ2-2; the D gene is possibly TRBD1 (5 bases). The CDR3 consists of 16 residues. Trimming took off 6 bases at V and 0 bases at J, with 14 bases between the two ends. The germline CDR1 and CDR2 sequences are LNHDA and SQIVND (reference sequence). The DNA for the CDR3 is TGTGCCAGTAGCATTCAAGGACACGCGAACACCGGGGAGCTGTTTTTT. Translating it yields CASSIQGHANTGELFF.

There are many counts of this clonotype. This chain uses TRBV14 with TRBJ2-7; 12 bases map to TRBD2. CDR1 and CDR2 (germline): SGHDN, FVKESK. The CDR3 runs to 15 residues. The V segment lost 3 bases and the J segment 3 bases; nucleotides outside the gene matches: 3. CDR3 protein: CASSQGTSGLYEQYV. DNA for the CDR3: TGTGCCAGCAGCCAGGGGACTAGCGGGCTCTACGAGCAGTACGTC.

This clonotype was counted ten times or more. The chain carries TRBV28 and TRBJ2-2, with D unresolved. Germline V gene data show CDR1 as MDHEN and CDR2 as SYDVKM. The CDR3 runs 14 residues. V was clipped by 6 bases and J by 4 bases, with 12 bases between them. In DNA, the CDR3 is TGTGCCAGCAGACTTACCCTGGGCACCGGGGAGCTGTTTTTT. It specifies CASRLTLGTGELFF.

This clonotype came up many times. The CDR3 spells CASSQDFSYGETQYF. CDR3 bases: TGCGCCAGCAGCCAAGATTTTTCTTACGGAGAGACCCAGTACTTC. The chain recombines TRBV4-1 with TRBJ2-5; D is uncertain. CDR1 and CDR2 (germline): MGHRA, YSYEKL. V lost 0 bases, J lost 4 bases, and 12 bases lay in between. This CDR3 region has 15 residues.

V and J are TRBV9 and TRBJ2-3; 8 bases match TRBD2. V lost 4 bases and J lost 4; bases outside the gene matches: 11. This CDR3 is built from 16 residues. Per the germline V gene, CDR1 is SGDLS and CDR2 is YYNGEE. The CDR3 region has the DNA TGTGCCAGCAGCACAGGTCGGGGGGGTCTAGCAGATACGCAGTATTTT. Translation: CASSTGRGGLADTQYF.

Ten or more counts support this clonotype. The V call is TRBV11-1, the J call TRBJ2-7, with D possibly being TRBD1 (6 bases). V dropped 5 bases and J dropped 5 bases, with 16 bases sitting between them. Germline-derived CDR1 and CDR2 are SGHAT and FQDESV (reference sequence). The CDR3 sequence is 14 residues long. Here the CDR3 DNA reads TGTGCCAGCAGCCCCCTTAACAGGGCCCACGAGCAGTACTTC. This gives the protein CASSPLNRAHEQYF.

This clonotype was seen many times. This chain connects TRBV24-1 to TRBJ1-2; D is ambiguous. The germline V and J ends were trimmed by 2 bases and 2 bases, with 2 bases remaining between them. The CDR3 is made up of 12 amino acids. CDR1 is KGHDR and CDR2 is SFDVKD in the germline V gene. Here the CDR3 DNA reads TGTGCCACCAGTGATTGGAACTATGGCTACACCTTC. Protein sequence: CATSDWNYGYTF.

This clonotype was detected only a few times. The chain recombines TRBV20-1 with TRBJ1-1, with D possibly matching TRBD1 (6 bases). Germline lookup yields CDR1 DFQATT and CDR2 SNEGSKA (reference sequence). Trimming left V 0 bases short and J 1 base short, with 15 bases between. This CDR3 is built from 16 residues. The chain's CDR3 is CSARDRGGLKNTEAFF. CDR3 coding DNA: TGCAGTGCTAGAGATCGAGGGGGGCTGAAGAACACTGAAGCTTTCTTT.

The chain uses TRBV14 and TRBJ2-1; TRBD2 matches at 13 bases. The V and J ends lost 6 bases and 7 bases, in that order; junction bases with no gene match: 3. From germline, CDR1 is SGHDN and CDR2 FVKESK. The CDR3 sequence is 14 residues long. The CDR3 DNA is TGTGCCAGCAGGACTAGCGGGAGGTTGAATGAGCAGTTCTTC. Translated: CASRTSGRLNEQFF. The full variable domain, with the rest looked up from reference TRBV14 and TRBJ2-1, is EAGVTQFPSHSVIEKGQTVTLRCDPISGHDNLYWYRRVMGKEIKFLLHFVKESKQDESGMPNNRFLAERTGGTYSTLKVQPAELEDSGVYFCASRTSGRLNEQFFGPGTRLTVL.

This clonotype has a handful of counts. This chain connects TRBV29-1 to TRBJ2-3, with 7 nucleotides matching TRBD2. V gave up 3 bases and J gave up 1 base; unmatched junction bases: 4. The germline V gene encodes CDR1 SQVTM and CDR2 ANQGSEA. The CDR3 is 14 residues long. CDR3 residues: CSVDWGGGTDTQYF. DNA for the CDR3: TGCAGCGTTGACTGGGGGGGAGGCACAGATACGCAGTATTTT.

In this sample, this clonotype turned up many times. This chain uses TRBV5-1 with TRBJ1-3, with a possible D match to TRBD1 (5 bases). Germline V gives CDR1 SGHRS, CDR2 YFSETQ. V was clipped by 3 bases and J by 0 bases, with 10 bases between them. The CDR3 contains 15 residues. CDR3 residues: CASSYGASSGNTIYF. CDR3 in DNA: TGCGCCAGCAGCTACGGGGCCTCCTCTGGAAACACCATATATTTT.